This record concerns one TCR beta chain sequence. Its antigen is not known. This same CDR3 is encoded by further DNA sequences in the sample. V lost 0 bases to trimming and J lost 4 bases; unmatched junction nucleotides: 5. Germline loops: CDR1 SGHRS, CDR2 YFSETQ. The CDR3 has 15 amino acids. Sequencing used immunoSEQ multiplex PCR; TCRdb keeps in-frame clones, though not all of them. The sample records some 460,000 clones, nearly 90% being singletons. This sample was taken from a study of Ad26.COV2.S vaccination and SARS-CoV-2 variants. Treatment of the sample: roughly 18 received Ad26.COV2.S at low or high dose, single or two shots; roughly five received placebo; per-sample allocation not given. Collection of the samples took place on day 63 after the first injection of vaccine or placebo. The sample came from a Boston adult aged 18-55 years. Study-level points and caveats: Vaccinees and placebo recipients showed similar non-spike TCR breadth.

The chain links TRBV5-1 to TRBJ2-7, with 9 bases matching TRBD2. Here the sequenced sample was peripheral blood, taken in a trial of Ad26.COV2.S vaccine versus placebo. The sequence was obtained from a person between 18 and 65 years old who received the Ad26.COV2.S COVID-19 vaccine or a placebo. Here the CDR3 DNA reads TGCGCCAGCAGCTTGGGTAGCGGGAGTTCGTACGAGCAGTACTTC. Its protein is CASSLGSGSSYEQYF.